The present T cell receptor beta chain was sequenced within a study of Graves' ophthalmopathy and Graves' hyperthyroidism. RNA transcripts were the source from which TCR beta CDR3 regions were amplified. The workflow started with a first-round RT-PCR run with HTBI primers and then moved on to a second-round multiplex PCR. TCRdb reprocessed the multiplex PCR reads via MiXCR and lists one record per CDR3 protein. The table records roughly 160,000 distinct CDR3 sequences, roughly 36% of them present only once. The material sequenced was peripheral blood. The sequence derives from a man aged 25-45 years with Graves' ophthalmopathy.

In DNA form, the CDR3 reads TGTGCCAGCAGTTTAGTTGAAGAGCAGTACTTC. Protein product: CASSLVEEQYF. The chain combines TRBV12-3 or TRBV12-4 with TRBJ2-7; no firm D call. This CDR3 region has 11 residues. Trimming took off 1 base at V and 7 bases at J, with 5 bases between the two ends.